What follows are 21 T cell receptor beta chains derived from one specimen sequenced in a study of blood T cell repertoires in COVID-19. Some clones are missing from TCRdb's copy, which holds only in-frame ones; the method was immunoSEQ multiplex PCR. The sample contains roughly 670,000 clones, approximately 90% of which appear only once. Sequencing input: peripheral blood. Every receptor here comes from a woman between 18 and 30 years old with acute or convalescent COVID-19.

This clone was picked up one time. V usage is TRBV19 and J usage is TRBJ1-1; no reliable D call. The V gene's germline CDR1 is LNHDA and CDR2 SQIVND (reference sequence). V dropped 4 bases and J dropped 1 base, with 10 bases sitting between them. The CDR3 is 14 residues long. CDR3 nucleotides: TGTGCCAGTAGTAACGGGAGAAGGAACACTGAAGCTTTCTTT. It specifies CASSNGRRNTEAFF. Supplemented by reference TRBV19 and TRBJ1-1, the full variable domain reads DGGITQSPKYLFRKEGQNVTLSCEQNLNHDAMYWYRQDPGQGLRLIYYSQIVNDFQKGDIAEGYSVSREKKESFPLTVTSAQKNPTAFYLCASSNGRRNTEAFFGQGTRLTVV.

The genes are TRBV5-6 and TRBJ1-2, with TRBD1 matching 8 bases. The CDR3 sequence is 15 residues long. Germline V CDR1 and CDR2: SGHDT, YYEEEE. V trimming: 0 bases; J trimming: 10 bases; junction bases outside the gene matches: 11. In DNA, the CDR3 is TGTGCCAGCAGCTTGGTGTCCCCAGGGACAGGACTCTACACCTTC. This gives the protein CASSLVSPGTGLYTF.

The chain joins TRBV15 to TRBJ1-5; D is undetermined. V lost 5 bases, J lost 0 bases, and 11 bases lay in between. The CDR3 is 15 amino acids. The germline gives CDR1 LNHNV, CDR2 YYDKDF (reference sequence). CDR3 nucleotide sequence: TGTGCCACCAGCCGCCCCGCCTATAGCAATCAGCCCCAGCATTTT. Protein product: CATSRPAYSNQPQHF.

The chain recombines TRBV7-8 with TRBJ2-5, with a tentative D call TRBD2 (7 bases). Germline V gives CDR1 SGHVS, CDR2 FQNEAQ. CDR3 length: 17 amino acids. Trimming pared 5 bases from V and 5 bases from J, leaving 24 bases between. Here the CDR3 DNA reads TGTGCCAGCAGCCACTGGTACGGGGGGCCTGGAGGGGAGACCCAGTACTTC. This codes for CASSHWYGGPGGETQYF.

The chain couples TRBV7-6 to TRBJ1-1; TRBD1 might be the D (5 bases). There are 15 residues in the CDR3. V lost 5 bases to trimming and J lost 5 bases, with 18 bases between them. Germline assignment: CDR1 SGHVS and CDR2 FNYEAQ. The CDR3 loop reads CASSPGAGEGTEAFF. In DNA, the CDR3 is TGTGCCAGCAGCCCTGGGGCGGGAGAGGGAACTGAAGCTTTCTTT.

CDR3 sequence (DNA): TGTGCTAGTGGTTTAGAAGCCTCCGCTAACTATGGCTACACCTTC. Encoded protein: CASGLEASANYGYTF. The V and J genes are TRBV12-5 and TRBJ1-2; D gene uncertain. The CDR3 has 15 amino acids. V was clipped by 3 bases and J by 0 bases, with 11 bases between them. Germline CDR1 and CDR2: LGHNT and FRNRAP.

This clone appeared a single time. This chain joins TRBV27 and TRBJ2-7; 9 positions match TRBD1. This CDR3 comprises 11 residues. Per the germline V gene, CDR1 is MNHEY and CDR2 is SMNVEV (reference sequence). V lost 3 bases, J lost 11 bases, and 2 bases stayed unmatched. This chain's CDR3 is CASSLGDREYF. The CDR3 nucleotides are TGTGCCAGCAGTTTGGGGGACAGGGAGTACTTC.

The rearrangement links TRBV3-1 (or the pseudogene TRBV3-2) to TRBJ1-5; 7 positions match TRBD1. With 1 base clipped from V and 7 bases from J, the junction kept 7 bases outside the gene matches. Germline assignment: CDR1 LGHDT and CDR2 YNNKEL (reference sequence). CDR3 length: 15 amino acids. The chain's CDR3 is CASSQGEGGAQPQHF. The CDR3 DNA reads TGTGCCAGCAGCCAAGGGGAAGGGGGCGCACAGCCCCAGCATTTT.

This clone appeared a single time. The chain carries TRBV27 and TRBJ1-5; D may be TRBD1 (6 bases). From germline, CDR1 is MNHEY and CDR2 SMNVEV (reference sequence). The CDR3 contains 17 residues. Trimming took 6 bases from V and 1 from J, leaving 19 bases between them. CDR3 region: CASRDSKYSMSNQPQHF. The CDR3, as DNA: TGTGCCAGCAGGGACAGCAAATATTCAATGAGCAATCAGCCCCAGCATTTT.

Worth noting for this clone: Other nucleotide sequences in the sample specify the same CDR3. J is TRBJ2-7 and V is TRBV19, with TRBD1 matching over 9 bases. Trimming at V came to 3 bases and at J to 1 base, leaving 4 bases not matched to a gene. The V gene's germline CDR1 is LNHDA and CDR2 SQIVND (reference sequence). The CDR3 runs to 15 residues. The CDR3 DNA is TGTGCCAGTAGTATTGGGACAGGGCTATCCTACGAGCAGTACTTC. This encodes CASSIGTGLSYEQYF.

This chain connects TRBV10-3 to TRBJ1-2; D perhaps matches TRBD1 (5 bases). The CDR3 totals 12 residues. The V end was cut by 9 bases, the J end by 4 bases, with 12 bases between. The germline CDR1 and CDR2 sequences are ENHRY and SYGVKD. The CDR3 nucleotides are TGTGCCATTCAGGGATCTGGCTATGGCTACACCTTC. It is translated as CAIQGSGYGYTF.

The J gene is TRBJ1-2, the V gene TRBV19; TRBD1 aligns across 8 bases. The CDR3 is 14 residues long. The J segment lost 7 bases and the V segment lost 2 bases, leaving 6 bases of the junction unmatched. Germline values: CDR1 LNHDA, CDR2 SQIVND (reference sequence). The CDR3 nucleotides are TGTGCCAGTAGTATAATTCCAGGGGGCCGTGGCTACACCTTC. It encodes CASSIIPGGRGYTF.

V is TRBV11-2 and J is TRBJ1-1; unclear D gene. The CDR3 length is 13 residues. Trimming removed 5 bases at V and 0 bases at J, with 7 bases between. Germline CDR1 SGHAT, CDR2 FQNNGV. CDR3 nucleotides: TGTGCCAGCAGCGCCCCTATGAACACTGAAGCTTTCTTT. Protein product: CASSAPMNTEAFF. The whole variable domain, remainder taken from reference TRBV11-2 and TRBJ1-1, is EAGVAQSPRYKIIEKRQSVAFWCNPISGHATLYWYQQILGQGPKLLIQFQNNGVVDDSQLPKDRFSAERLKGVDSTLKIQPAKLEDSAVYLCASSAPMNTEAFFGQGTRLTVV.

The rearrangement joins TRBV19 to TRBJ1-2, with 9 bases that match TRBD1. The J segment lost 1 base and the V segment lost 5 bases, leaving 17 bases of the junction unmatched. The CDR3 length is 19 residues. In germline, CDR1 is LNHDA, CDR2 SQIVND (reference sequence). The CDR3 sequence is CASSATGTGIRSFNYGYTF. The CDR3 DNA is TGTGCCAGTAGTGCCACCGGGACAGGGATACGGAGCTTTAACTATGGCTACACCTTC.

The chain has TRBV7-8 and TRBJ2-3; D is uncertain. CDR3 size: 17 residues. Trimming took 2 bases from V and 5 from J, leaving 20 bases between them. Germline V CDR1 and CDR2: SGHVS, FQNEAQ. The CDR3 DNA sequence: TGTGCCAGCAGCTTAAGCCCCTTAGACTCTACGGTAGATACGCAGTATTTT. Protein product: CASSLSPLDSTVDTQYF.

The chain couples TRBV9 to TRBJ2-7; TRBD1 agrees at 8 bases. The V and J ends lost 5 bases and 0 bases, in that order; junction bases with no gene match: 10. This CDR3 comprises 16 residues. Germline lookup yields CDR1 SGDLS and CDR2 YYNGEE. DNA of the CDR3: TGTGCCAGCAGTTCAGAAGGGACAGGAGACTCCTACGAGCAGTACTTC. Protein product: CASSSEGTGDSYEQYF.

The genes are TRBV7-9 and TRBJ2-1, with TRBD1 as a possible D gene (6 bases). This CDR3 spans 16 amino acids. Germline assignment: CDR1 SEHNR and CDR2 FQNEAQ (reference sequence). V was trimmed by 1 base and J by 10 bases, leaving 20 bases between them. CDR3 region: CASSLVGGRGNVEQFF. CDR3 in DNA: TGTGCCAGCAGCTTAGTAGGAGGCAGGGGAAATGTGGAGCAGTTCTTC.

This rearrangement joins TRBV2 to TRBJ2-7; D might be TRBD2 (5 bases). The CDR3 has 16 residues. CDR1 SNHLY and CDR2 FYNNEI come from the germline V gene. Trimming stripped 6 bases from V and 2 bases from J, with 20 bases between. The CDR3 protein is CASSPPGILLTYEQYF. DNA of the CDR3: TGTGCCAGCAGCCCCCCCGGGATTCTTCTGACCTACGAGCAGTACTTC.

The chain links TRBV12-5 to TRBJ2-4; TRBD1 agrees at 12 bases. CDR1 and CDR2 from the germline V gene are LGHNT and FRNRAP. Trimming removed 6 bases from V and 7 bases from J; junction bases left unmatched: 4. This CDR3 region has 14 residues. The CDR3 nucleotides read TGTGCTAGTGGGCCGGGACAGGGGGCGAACATTCAGTACTTC. As protein: CASGPGQGANIQYF.

V is TRBV28 and J is TRBJ1-1; D is possibly TRBD1 (5 bases). The CDR3 is made up of 18 amino acids. Germline V gene data show CDR1 as MDHEN and CDR2 as SYDVKM. V dropped 4 bases and J dropped 7 bases, with 28 bases sitting between them. Here the CDR3 DNA reads TGTGCCAGCAGTTACTCCGTTTGGGGCGGGGCCCCAACAAGTGAAGCTTTCTTT. Its translation: CASSYSVWGGAPTSEAFF.

J is TRBJ2-4 and V is TRBV6-5, with D tentatively TRBD2 (5 bases). The CDR3 is made up of 13 amino acids. Trimming took off 7 bases at V and 3 bases at J, with 10 bases between the two ends. CDR1 is MNHEY, CDR2 SVGAGI, per germline. CDR3 coding DNA: TGTGCCAGCATCCCGGGAAACAAAAACATTCAGTACTTC. Translating gives CASIPGNKNIQYF.